This T cell receptor (beta chain) was found in a study of molecular identifiers for immune sequencing clone quantification. Findings and caveats of the study: Highly expanded clone sizes could be underestimated by identical TCR molecules sharing a barcode. Jurkat TCR RNA spiked in from one cell reportedly remained identifiable amid over 850,000 naive cells.

This clonotype has at least ten counts. Its antigen is not identified. Naive CD8 T cells were sorted as CD8+CD4-CCR7+CD45RA+. The V gene lost 10 bases and the J gene lost 2 bases, with 17 bases spanning the gap. Germline V gene sequence: CDR1 MNHEY, CDR2 SMNVEV (reference sequence). This CDR3 region has 14 residues. TCRdb recomputed calls from the PCR reads with MiXCR, one row per CDR3 protein. The sample lists under 600,000 distinct CDR3 sequences, under 30% occurring once. The sequence was obtained from a human donor in good health. Some libraries in this study had Jurkat cell RNA spiked in. This rearrangement joins TRBV27 to TRBJ1-2; D may be TRBD1 (5 bases). Material for sequencing was naive CD8+ T cells from blood, with Jurkat cell RNA spiked in. Subset in this sample: FACS-sorted CD8+CD4-CCR7+CD45RA+ naive T cells. This chain's CDR3 is CATRPGGANYGYTF. In nucleotides, the CDR3 is TGTGCCACCCGGCCGGGGGGAGCCAACTATGGCTACACCTTC.